This TCR beta chain was obtained from a study of blood T cell repertoires in COVID-19. This CDR3 is 12 amino acids long. V lost 2 bases and J 7 bases, leaving 8 bases between the germline ends. Some clones are missing from TCRdb's copy, which holds only in-frame ones; the method was immunoSEQ multiplex PCR. The sample has some 130,000 clones, 88% seen once. This clone was seen only a few times. The sequenced sample was peripheral blood. The TCR originated in a man aged 70 or older with active COVID-19. The rearrangement joins TRBV12-3 or TRBV12-4 to TRBJ1-1; no firm D call. CDR3 residues: CASSLYRVEAFF. In DNA form, the CDR3 reads TGTGCCAGCAGTTTATACCGGGTTGAAGCTTTCTTT.